The rows below give T cell receptor beta chains drawn from one sample of a study of control samples from healthy donors and cancer patients. Assay used: immunoSEQ multiplex PCR; TCRdb lists only in-frame clones, some missing. The sample consists of some 67,000 clones, around 87% of them appearing once. Sequencing used PBMCs. The source of these receptors is a woman aged 45 to 65 with head and neck cancer. The CDR3 runs from the conserved cysteine through the conserved F or W. A D gene is named only where the DNA matches it firmly. Only part of the rows carry a size: once, few, many, or a class if the clone is expanded.

V gene: TRBV11-1
CDR3 length: 14
clone size: .
D gene: .
J gene: TRBJ1-1
CDR3 protein: CASSFGLRNTEAFF
CDR3 DNA: TGTGCCAGCAGCTTCGGACTGCGGAACACTGAAGCTTTCTTT

V gene: TRBV25-1
CDR3 length: 17
clone size: .
D gene: .
J gene: TRBJ2-5
CDR3 protein: CASSPQGTSSVQETQYF
CDR3 DNA: TGTGCCAGCAGTCCCCAGGGGACGTCGTCAGTCCAAGAGACCCAGTACTTC

V gene: TRBV12-3/TRBV12-4
CDR3 length: 13
clone size: .
D gene: TRBD1
J gene: TRBJ1-2
CDR3 protein: CASSQTGEGGYTF
CDR3 DNA: TGTGCCAGCAGCCAGACAGGGGAGGGTGGCTACACCTTC

V gene: TRBV29-1
CDR3 length: 15
clone size: .
D gene: .
J gene: TRBJ2-3
CDR3 protein: CSGTSTGTSTDTQYF
CDR3 DNA: TGCAGCGGGACCTCGACAGGGACTAGCACAGATACGCAGTATTTT

V gene: TRBV7-2
CDR3 length: 14
clone size: few
D gene: .
J gene: TRBJ1-4
CDR3 protein: CASSLDATNEKLFF
CDR3 DNA: TGTGCCAGCAGCTTAGACGCAACTAATGAAAAACTGTTTTTT

V gene: TRBV7-2
CDR3 length: 17
clone size: .
D gene: TRBD2
J gene: TRBJ2-7
CDR3 protein: CASSLEGPAGGAYEQYF
CDR3 DNA: TGTGCCAGCAGCTTAGAAGGGCCGGCGGGGGGCGCCTACGAGCAGTACTTC

V gene: TRBV7-9
CDR3 length: 14
clone size: .
D gene: .
J gene: TRBJ1-1
CDR3 protein: CASSPTMGYTEAFF
CDR3 DNA: TGTGCCAGCAGCCCAACCATGGGGTACACTGAAGCTTTCTTT

V gene: TRBV5-4
CDR3 length: 16
clone size: .
D gene: TRBD1
J gene: TRBJ2-3
CDR3 protein: CASSSVRQGIGDTQYF
CDR3 DNA: TGTGCCAGCAGCTCCGTCCGACAGGGGATTGGTGATACGCAGTATTTT

V gene: TRBV19
CDR3 length: 14
clone size: .
D gene: TRBD1
J gene: TRBJ1-5
CDR3 protein: CASKQGNSNQPQHF
CDR3 DNA: TGTGCCAGTAAACAGGGGAATAGCAATCAGCCCCAGCATTTT

V gene: TRBV6-5
CDR3 length: 13
clone size: .
D gene: .
J gene: TRBJ1-6
CDR3 protein: CAGGPTSNSPLHF
CDR3 DNA: TGTGCCGGCGGACCCACATCAAATTCACCCCTCCACTTT

V gene: TRBV3-1/TRBV3-2
CDR3 length: 14
clone size: .
D gene: .
J gene: TRBJ1-3
CDR3 protein: CASSQRSSGNTIYF
CDR3 DNA: TGTGCCAGCAGCCAACGGAGCTCTGGAAACACCATATATTTT

V gene: TRBV28
CDR3 length: 14
clone size: .
D gene: TRBD1
J gene: TRBJ1-2
CDR3 protein: CASSLIQGDGGYTF
CDR3 DNA: TGTGCCAGCAGTTTAATACAGGGGGACGGTGGCTACACCTTC

V gene: TRBV4-1
CDR3 length: 16
clone size: .
D gene: TRBD2
J gene: TRBJ2-5
CDR3 protein: CASSQAGLAGEETQYF
CDR3 DNA: TGCGCCAGCAGCCAGGCCGGACTAGCGGGGGAAGAGACCCAGTACTTC

V gene: TRBV9
CDR3 length: 16
clone size: .
D gene: TRBD2
J gene: TRBJ2-2
CDR3 protein: CPRSVAGGGALGELFF
CDR3 DNA: TGTCCCCGCAGCGTAGCCGGCGGGGGGGCTTTAGGGGAGCTGTTTTTT